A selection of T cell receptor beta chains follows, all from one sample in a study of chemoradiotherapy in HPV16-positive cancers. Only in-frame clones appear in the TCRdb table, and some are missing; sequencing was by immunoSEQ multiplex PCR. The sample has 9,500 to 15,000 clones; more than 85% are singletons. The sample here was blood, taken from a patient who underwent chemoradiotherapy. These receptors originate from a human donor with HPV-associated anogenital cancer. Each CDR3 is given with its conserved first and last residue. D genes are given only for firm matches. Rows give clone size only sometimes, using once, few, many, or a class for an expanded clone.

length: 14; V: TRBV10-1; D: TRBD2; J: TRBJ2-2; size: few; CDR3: CATRGDSDTGELFF; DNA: TGCGCCACTCGGGGGGACTCGGACACCGGGGAGCTGTTTTTT
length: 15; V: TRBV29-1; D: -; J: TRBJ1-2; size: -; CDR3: CSVEDLAGANYGYTF; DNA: TGCAGCGTTGAAGATCTTGCAGGGGCTAACTATGGCTACACCTTC
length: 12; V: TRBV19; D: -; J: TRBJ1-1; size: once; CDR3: CASRYTGTEAFF; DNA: TGTGCCAGTAGGTACACTGGCACTGAAGCTTTCTTT
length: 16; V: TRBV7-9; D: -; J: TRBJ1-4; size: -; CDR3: CASSLSVPRGGEKLFF; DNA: TGTGCCAGCAGCTTATCGGTCCCCAGGGGTGGCGAAAAACTGTTTTTT
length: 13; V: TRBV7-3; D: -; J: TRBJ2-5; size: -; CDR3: CASSRLIGETQYF; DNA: TGTGCCAGCAGCCGTCTAATTGGAGAGACCCAGTACTTC
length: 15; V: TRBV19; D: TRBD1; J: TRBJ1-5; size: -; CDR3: CASSLRGQFNQPQHF; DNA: TGTGCCAGTAGCCTCAGGGGACAGTTCAATCAGCCCCAGCATTTT
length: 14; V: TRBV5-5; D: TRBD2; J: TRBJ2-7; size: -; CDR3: CASRPPGGAYEQYF; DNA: TGTGCCAGCAGGCCTCCGGGGGGGGCCTACGAGCAGTACTTC
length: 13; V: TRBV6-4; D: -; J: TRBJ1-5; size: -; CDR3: CARTQGRNQPQHF; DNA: TGTGCCAGAACTCAGGGGAGGAATCAGCCCCAGCATTTT
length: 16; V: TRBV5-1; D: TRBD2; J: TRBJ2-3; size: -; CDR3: CASSTGTSSRTDTQYF; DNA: TGCGCCAGCAGCACAGGGACTAGCTCTCGCACAGATACGCAGTATTTT
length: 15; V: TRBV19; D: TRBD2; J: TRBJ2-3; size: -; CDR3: CASTLAGGATDTQYF; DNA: TGTGCCAGCACTTTAGCGGGGGGAGCCACAGATACGCAGTATTTT
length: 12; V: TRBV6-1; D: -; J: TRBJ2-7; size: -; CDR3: CASGQTSYEQYF; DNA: TGTGCCAGCGGCCAGACTTCTTACGAGCAGTACTTC
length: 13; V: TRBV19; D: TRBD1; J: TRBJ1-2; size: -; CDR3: CASSGTGPDGYTF; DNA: TGTGCCAGTAGCGGGACAGGGCCGGATGGCTACACCTTC
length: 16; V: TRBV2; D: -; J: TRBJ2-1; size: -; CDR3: CASSSWTLAPYNEQFF; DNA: TGTGCCAGCAGTTCCTGGACCCTCGCGCCCTACAATGAGCAGTTCTTC
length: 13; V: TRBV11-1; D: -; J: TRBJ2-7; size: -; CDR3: CASSFTEKYEQYF; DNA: TGTGCCAGCAGCTTTACAGAGAAATACGAGCAGTACTTC
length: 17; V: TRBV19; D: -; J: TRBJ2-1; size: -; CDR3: CASRDLPGVGFYNEQFF; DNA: TGTGCCAGTAGGGATTTACCGGGGGTTGGCTTCTACAATGAGCAGTTCTTC
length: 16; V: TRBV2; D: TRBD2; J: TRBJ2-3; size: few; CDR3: CASSRGLAGEADTQYF; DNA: TGTGCCAGCAGTCGTGGACTAGCGGGGGAGGCAGATACGCAGTATTTT
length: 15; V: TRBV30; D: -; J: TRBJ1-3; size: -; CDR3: CAWSVRRSSGNTIYF; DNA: TGTGCCTGGAGTGTACGGCGCAGCTCTGGAAACACCATATATTTT
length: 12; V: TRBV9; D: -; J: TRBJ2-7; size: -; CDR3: CASSSSSYEQYF; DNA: TGTGCCAGCAGCTCGAGCTCCTACGAGCAGTACTTC
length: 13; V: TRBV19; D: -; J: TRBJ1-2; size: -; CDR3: CASSLQENYGYTF; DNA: TGTGCCAGTAGTCTACAGGAGAACTATGGCTACACCTTC
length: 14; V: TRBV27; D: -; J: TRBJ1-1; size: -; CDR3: CASSELGTGTEAFF; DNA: TGTGCCAGCAGTGAATTAGGGACGGGGACTGAAGCTTTCTTT
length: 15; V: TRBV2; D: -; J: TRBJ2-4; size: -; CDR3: CASSEAGVAKNIQYF; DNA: TGTGCCAGCAGTGAAGCCGGGGTAGCCAAAAACATTCAGTACTTC
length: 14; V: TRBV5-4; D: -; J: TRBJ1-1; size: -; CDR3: CASSFRGRDTEAFF; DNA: TGTGCCAGCAGCTTCAGAGGGAGGGACACTGAAGCTTTCTTT
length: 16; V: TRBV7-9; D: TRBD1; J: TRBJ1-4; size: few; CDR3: CASSFTTGGDNEKLFF; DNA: TGTGCCAGCAGCTTCACTACAGGGGGGGACAATGAAAAACTGTTTTTT
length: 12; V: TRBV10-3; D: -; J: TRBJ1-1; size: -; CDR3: CAIRQGNTEAFF; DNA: TGTGCCATCAGACAGGGGAACACTGAAGCTTTCTTT
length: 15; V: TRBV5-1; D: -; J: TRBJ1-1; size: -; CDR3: CASSLSGGPNTEAFF; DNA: TGCGCCAGCAGCTTATCTGGCGGCCCGAACACTGAAGCTTTCTTT
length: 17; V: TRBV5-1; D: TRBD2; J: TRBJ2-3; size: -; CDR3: CASSLTPSGGARDTQYF; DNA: TGCGCCAGCAGCTTGACCCCTAGCGGGGGGGCCAGAGATACGCAGTATTTT
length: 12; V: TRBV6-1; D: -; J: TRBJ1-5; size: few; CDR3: CASVYGNQPQHF; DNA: TGTGCCAGCGTCTACGGAAATCAGCCCCAGCATTTT
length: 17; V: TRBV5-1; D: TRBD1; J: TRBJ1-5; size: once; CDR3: CASSQLTGGSFHQPQHF; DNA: TGCGCCAGCAGCCAACTGACAGGGGGCTCTTTTCATCAGCCCCAGCATTTT
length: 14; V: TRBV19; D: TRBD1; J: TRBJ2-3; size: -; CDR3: CASSTQGGTDTQYF; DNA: TGTGCCAGTAGTACCCAGGGGGGCACAGATACGCAGTATTTT
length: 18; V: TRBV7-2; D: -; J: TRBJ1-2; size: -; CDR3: CASSPIRGTGIINYGYTF; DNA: TGTGCCAGCAGCCCGATTAGGGGGACTGGGATTATAAACTATGGCTACACCTTC
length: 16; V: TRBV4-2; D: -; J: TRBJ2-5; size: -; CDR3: CASSQEWRRGQETQYF; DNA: TGTGCCAGCAGCCAAGAATGGCGCCGGGGCCAAGAGACCCAGTACTTC
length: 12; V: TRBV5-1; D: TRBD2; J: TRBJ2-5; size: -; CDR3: CASTLGGETQYF; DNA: TGCGCCAGCACCCTGGGAGGGGAGACCCAGTACTTC
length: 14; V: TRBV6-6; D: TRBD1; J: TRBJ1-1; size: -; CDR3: CASSYSDRATEAFF; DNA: TGTGCCAGCAGTTACTCCGACAGGGCCACTGAAGCTTTCTTT
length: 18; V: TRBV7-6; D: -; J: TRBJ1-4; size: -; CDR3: CASSLAVSAAATNEKLFF; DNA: TGTGCCAGCAGCTTAGCGGTTTCGGCAGCCGCAACTAATGAAAAACTGTTTTTT
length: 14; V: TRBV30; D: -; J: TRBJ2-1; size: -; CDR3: CAWSPRGGGNEQFF; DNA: TGTGCCTGGAGTCCGCGAGGAGGGGGAAATGAGCAGTTCTTC
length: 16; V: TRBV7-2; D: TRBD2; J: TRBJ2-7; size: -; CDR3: CASSLAASGLPYEQYF; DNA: TGTGCCAGCAGCTTAGCCGCTAGCGGTTTACCCTACGAGCAGTACTTC
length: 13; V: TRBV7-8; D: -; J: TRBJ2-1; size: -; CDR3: CASSLSANNEQFF; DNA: TGTGCCAGCAGCTTATCCGCCAATAATGAGCAGTTCTTC
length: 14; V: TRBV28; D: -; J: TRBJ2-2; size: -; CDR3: CASSGGTLIGELFF; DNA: TGTGCCAGCAGTGGAGGGACGTTGATCGGGGAGCTGTTTTTT